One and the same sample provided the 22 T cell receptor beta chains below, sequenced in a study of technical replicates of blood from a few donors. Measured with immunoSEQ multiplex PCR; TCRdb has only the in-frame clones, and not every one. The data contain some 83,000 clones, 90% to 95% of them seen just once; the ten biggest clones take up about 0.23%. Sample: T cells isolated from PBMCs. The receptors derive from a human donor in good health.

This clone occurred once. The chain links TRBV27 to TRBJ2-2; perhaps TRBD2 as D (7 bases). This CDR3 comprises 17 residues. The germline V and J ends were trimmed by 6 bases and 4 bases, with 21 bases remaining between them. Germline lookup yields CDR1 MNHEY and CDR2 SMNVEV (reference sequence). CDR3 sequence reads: CASSPRWRGHSTGELFF. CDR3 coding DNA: TGTGCCAGCAGCCCCAGGTGGCGGGGGCATAGCACCGGGGAGCTGTTTTTT.

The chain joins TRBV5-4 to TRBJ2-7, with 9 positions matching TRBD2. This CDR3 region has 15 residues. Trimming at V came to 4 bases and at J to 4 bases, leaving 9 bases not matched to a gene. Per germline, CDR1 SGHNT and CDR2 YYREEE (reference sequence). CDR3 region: CASSPLAGGNYEQYF. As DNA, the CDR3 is TGTGCCAGCAGCCCTCTCGCGGGAGGGAATTACGAGCAGTACTTC. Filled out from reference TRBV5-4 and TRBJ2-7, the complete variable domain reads ETGVTQSPTHLIKTRGQQVTLRCSSQSGHNTVSWYQQALGQGPQFIFQYYREEENGRGNFPPRFSGLQFPNYSSELNVNALELDDSALYLCASSPLAGGNYEQYFGPGTRLTVT.

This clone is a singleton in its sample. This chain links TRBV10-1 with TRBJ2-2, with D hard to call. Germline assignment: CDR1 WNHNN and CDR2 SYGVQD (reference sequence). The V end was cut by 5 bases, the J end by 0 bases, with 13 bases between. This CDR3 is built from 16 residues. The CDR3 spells CASSLKRVSNTGELFF. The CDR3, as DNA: TGCGCCAGCAGTCTAAAACGGGTGTCGAACACCGGGGAGCTGTTTTTT.

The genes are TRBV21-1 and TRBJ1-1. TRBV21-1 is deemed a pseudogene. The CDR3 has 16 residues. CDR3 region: CASSAFRGTPNTEAFF. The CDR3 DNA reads TGTGCCAGCAGCGCTTTTAGAGGAACGCCGAACACTGAAGCTTTCTTT.

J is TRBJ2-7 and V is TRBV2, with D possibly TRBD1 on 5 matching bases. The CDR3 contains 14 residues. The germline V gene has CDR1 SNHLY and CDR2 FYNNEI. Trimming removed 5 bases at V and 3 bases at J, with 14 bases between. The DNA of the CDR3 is TGTGCCAGCAGTCCAGACAGCGCTTACTACGAGCAGTACTTC. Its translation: CASSPDSAYYEQYF.

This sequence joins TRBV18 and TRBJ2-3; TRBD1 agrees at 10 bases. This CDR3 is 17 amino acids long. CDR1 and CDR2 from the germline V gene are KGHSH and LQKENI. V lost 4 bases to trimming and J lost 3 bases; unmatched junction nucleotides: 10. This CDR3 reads CASSRRQGADGTDTQYF. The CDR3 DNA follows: TGTGCCAGCTCACGGAGACAGGGGGCAGACGGTACAGATACGCAGTATTTT.

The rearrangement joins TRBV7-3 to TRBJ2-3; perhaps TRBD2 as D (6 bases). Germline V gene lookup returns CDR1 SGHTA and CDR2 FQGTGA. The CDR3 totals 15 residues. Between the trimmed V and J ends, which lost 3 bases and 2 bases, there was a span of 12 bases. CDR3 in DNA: TGTGCCAGCAGCTTCGGGGGAGGTAACACAGATACGCAGTATTTT. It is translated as CASSFGGGNTDTQYF.

The DNA for the CDR3 is TGCAGCGTTGGGACGGGACAGGGCACCTACGAGCAGTACTTC. Translating gives CSVGTGQGTYEQYF. The rearrangement uses TRBV29-1 and TRBJ2-7, with 9 bases identical to TRBD1. The germline V gene has CDR1 SQVTM and CDR2 ANQGSEA. The V segment lost 4 bases and the J segment 2 bases; nucleotides outside the gene matches: 6. The CDR3 totals 14 residues.

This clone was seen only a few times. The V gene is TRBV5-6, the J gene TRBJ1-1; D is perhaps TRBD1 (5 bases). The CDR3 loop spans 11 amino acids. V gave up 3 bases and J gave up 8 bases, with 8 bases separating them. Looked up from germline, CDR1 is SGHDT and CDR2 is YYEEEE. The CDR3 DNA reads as TGTGCCAGCAGCTCAGGGTCCGAAGCTTTCTTT. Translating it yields CASSSGSEAFF. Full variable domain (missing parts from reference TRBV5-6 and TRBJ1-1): DAGVTQSPTHLIKTRGQQVTLRCSPKSGHDTVSWYQQALGQGPQFIFQYYEEEERQRGNFPDRFSGHQFPNYSSELNVNALLLGDSALYLCASSSGSEAFFGQGTRLTVV.

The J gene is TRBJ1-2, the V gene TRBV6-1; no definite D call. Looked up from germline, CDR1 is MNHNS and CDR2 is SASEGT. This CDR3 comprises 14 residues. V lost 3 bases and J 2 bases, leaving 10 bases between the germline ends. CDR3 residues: CASSEVIQNYGYTF. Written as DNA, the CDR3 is TGTGCCAGCAGTGAGGTAATACAGAACTATGGCTACACCTTC.

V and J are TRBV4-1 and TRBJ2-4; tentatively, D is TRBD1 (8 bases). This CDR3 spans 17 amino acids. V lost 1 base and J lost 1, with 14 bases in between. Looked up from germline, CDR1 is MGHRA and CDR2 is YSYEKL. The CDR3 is CASSQVTGGVAKNIQYF. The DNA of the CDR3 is TGCGCCAGCAGCCAAGTAACAGGGGGGGTTGCCAAAAACATTCAGTACTTC.

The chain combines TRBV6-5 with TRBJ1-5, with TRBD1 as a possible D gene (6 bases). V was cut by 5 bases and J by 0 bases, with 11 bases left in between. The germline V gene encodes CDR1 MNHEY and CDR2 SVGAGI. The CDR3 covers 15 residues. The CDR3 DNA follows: TGTGCCAGCAGTCAAATAGGGGGTAGCAATCAGCCCCAGCATTTT. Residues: CASSQIGGSNQPQHF.

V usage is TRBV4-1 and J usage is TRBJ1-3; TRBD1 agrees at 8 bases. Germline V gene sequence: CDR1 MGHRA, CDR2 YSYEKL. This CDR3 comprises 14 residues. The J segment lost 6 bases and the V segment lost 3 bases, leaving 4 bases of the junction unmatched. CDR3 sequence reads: CASSQGQEKNTIYF. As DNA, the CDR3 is TGCGCCAGCAGCCAGGGACAGGAGAAAAACACCATATATTTT.

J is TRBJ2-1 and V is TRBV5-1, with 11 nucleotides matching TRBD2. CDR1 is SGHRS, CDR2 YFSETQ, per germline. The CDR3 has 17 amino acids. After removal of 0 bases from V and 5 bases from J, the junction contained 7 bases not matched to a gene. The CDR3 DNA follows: TGCGCCAGCAGCTTGGGGCTAGCGGGGGGCCGAGACAATGAGCAGTTCTTC. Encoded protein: CASSLGLAGGRDNEQFF. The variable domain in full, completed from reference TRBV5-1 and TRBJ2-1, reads KAGVTQTPRYLIKTRGQQVTLSCSPISGHRSVSWYQQTPGQGLQFLFEYFSETQRNKGNFPGRFSGRQFSNSRSEMNVSTLELGDSALYLCASSLGLAGGRDNEQFFGPGTRLTVL.

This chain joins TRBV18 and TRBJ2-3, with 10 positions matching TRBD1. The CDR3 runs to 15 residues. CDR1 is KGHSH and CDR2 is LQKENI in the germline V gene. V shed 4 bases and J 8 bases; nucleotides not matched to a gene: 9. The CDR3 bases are TGTGCCAGCTCACTCGCGGGACAGGGGCCGGGTACGCAGTATTTT. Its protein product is CASSLAGQGPGTQYF. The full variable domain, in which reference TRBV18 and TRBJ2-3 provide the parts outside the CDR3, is NAGVMQNPRHLVRRRGQEARLRCSPMKGHSHVYWYRQLPEEGLKFMVYLQKENIIDESGMPKERFSAEFPKEGPSILRIQQVVRGDSAAYFCASSLAGQGPGTQYFGPGTRLTVL.

The CDR3 DNA is TGTGCCAGCAGCCTAACGCCGGGACAGGGAACAGATACGCAGTATTTT. It codes for CASSLTPGQGTDTQYF. The chain recombines TRBV11-2 with TRBJ2-3; 9 nucleotides agree with TRBD1. Germline V gene sequence: CDR1 SGHAT, CDR2 FQNNGV. After removal of 5 bases from V and 3 bases from J, the junction contained 9 bases not matched to a gene. CDR3 length: 16 amino acids.

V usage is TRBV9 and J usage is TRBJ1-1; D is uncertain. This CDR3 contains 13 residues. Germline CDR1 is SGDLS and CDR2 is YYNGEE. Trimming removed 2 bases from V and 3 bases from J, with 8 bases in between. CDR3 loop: CASSVTRDTEAFF. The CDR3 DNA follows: TGTGCCAGCAGCGTCACGCGGGACACTGAAGCTTTCTTT. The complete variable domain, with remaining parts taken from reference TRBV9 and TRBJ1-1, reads DSGVTQTPKHLITATGQRVTLRCSPRSGDLSVYWYQQSLDQGLQFLIQYYNGEERAKGNILERFSAQQFPDLHSELNLSSLELGDSALYFCASSVTRDTEAFFGQGTRLTVV.

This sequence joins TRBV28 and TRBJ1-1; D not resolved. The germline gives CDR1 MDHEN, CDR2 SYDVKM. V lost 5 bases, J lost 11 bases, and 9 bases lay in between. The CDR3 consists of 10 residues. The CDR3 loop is CASSRERAFF. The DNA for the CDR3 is TGTGCCAGCAGTAGAGAGAGGGCTTTCTTT.

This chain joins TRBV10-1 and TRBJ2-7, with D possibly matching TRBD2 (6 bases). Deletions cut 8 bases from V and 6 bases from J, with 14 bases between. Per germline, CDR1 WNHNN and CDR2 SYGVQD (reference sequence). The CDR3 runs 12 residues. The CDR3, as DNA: TGCGCCAGCGGGACTTTGCTCGGCGAGCAGTACTTC. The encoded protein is CASGTLLGEQYF.

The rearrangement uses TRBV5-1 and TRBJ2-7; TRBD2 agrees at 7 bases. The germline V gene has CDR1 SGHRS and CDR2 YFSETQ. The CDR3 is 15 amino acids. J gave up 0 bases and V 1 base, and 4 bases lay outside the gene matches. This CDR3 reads CASSLNRGGSYEQYF. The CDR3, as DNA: TGCGCCAGCAGCTTGAACCGCGGGGGCTCCTACGAGCAGTACTTC.

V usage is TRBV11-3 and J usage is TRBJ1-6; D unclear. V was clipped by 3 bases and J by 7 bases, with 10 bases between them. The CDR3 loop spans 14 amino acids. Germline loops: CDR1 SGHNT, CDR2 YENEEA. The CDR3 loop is CASSFGQRNSPLHF. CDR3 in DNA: TGTGCCAGCAGCTTTGGGCAGAGAAATTCACCCCTCCACTTT.

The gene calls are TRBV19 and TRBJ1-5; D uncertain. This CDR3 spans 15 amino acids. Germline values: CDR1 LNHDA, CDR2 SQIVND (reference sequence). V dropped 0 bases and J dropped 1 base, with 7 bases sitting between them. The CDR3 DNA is TGTGCCAGTAGTATAGAAGGAGTGAGCAATCAGCCCCAGCATTTT. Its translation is CASSIEGVSNQPQHF.